These 9 T cell receptor beta chains were all obtained from the same sample, sequenced in a study of cytomegalovirus exposure and HLA in healthy donors. Use of 60 Vbeta and 13 Jbeta primers characterized the PCR. Only in-frame clones appear in the TCRdb table, and some are missing; sequencing was by immunoSEQ multiplex PCR. The sample carries about 190,000 clones, approximately 88% recorded once. Material: PBMCs. The source of these receptors is a boy between 10 and 17 years old in good health and CMV-seronegative.

A note on this clone: One end of the junction varies from germline; a read error may be responsible. V is TRBV7-9 and J is TRBJ1-1; no definite D call. Germline values: CDR1 SEHNR, CDR2 FQNEAQ (reference sequence). The CDR3 contains 12 residues. DNA of the CDR3: TGTTCCAGCAGCGCGGAAAACACTGAAGCTTTCTTT. It specifies CSSSAENTEAFF.

Only a few counts were recorded for this clone. The chain has TRBV19 and TRBJ2-7; no firm D call. The CDR3 length is 12 residues. Looked up from germline, CDR1 is LNHDA and CDR2 is SQIVND (reference sequence). Trimming cost V 4 bases and J 3 bases, with 7 bases left between them. This chain's CDR3 is CASSRGDYEQYF. CDR3 DNA: TGTGCCAGTAGTAGAGGAGACTACGAGCAGTACTTC.

The chain couples TRBV2 to TRBJ2-1; 9 positions agree with TRBD1. Germline trimming cut 6 bases from V and 6 bases from J; bases unmatched to any gene: 6. Germline V CDR1 and CDR2: SNHLY, FYNNEI. The CDR3 is 14 amino acids. The CDR3 protein is CASRRDRVGNEQFF. The CDR3 DNA sequence: TGTGCCAGCAGGCGGGACAGGGTCGGCAATGAGCAGTTCTTC.

The J gene is TRBJ2-2, the V gene TRBV7-3; perhaps TRBD1 as D (5 bases). Germline CDR1 is SGHTA and CDR2 is FQGTGA. The CDR3 sequence is 15 residues long. V dropped 6 bases and J dropped 4 bases, with 15 bases sitting between them. The CDR3 sequence is CASSSQGMGTGELFF. Written as DNA, the CDR3 is TGTGCCAGCAGTTCCCAGGGAATGGGCACCGGGGAGCTGTTTTTT.

The rearrangement joins TRBV5-1 to TRBJ1-2; TRBD1 is a possible D gene (5 bases). This CDR3 has 15 residues. Deletions cut 1 base from V and 3 bases from J, with 13 bases between. From germline, CDR1 is SGHRS and CDR2 YFSETQ. CDR3 coding DNA: TGCGCCAGCAGCTTGTCCCCGACAGACCACTATGGCTACACCTTC. Translation gives CASSLSPTDHYGYTF.

The chain joins TRBV6-5 to TRBJ2-1, with 8 bases that match TRBD1. The CDR3 is made up of 15 amino acids. The V gene's germline CDR1 is MNHEY and CDR2 SVGAGI. V gave up 5 bases and J gave up 2 bases; unmatched junction bases: 5. Here the CDR3 DNA reads TGTGCCAGCAGTATCCAGACAGGGGCCTACAATGAGCAGTTCTTC. Translation: CASSIQTGAYNEQFF.

Turning to this clone: Compared with germline, one end of the junction differs, possibly owing to a read error. V usage is TRBV5-6 and J usage is TRBJ2-7, with 10 bases identical to TRBD2. This CDR3 spans 13 amino acids. CDR1 and CDR2 (germline): SGHDT, YYEEEE. CDR3 DNA sequence: TGTGCCAGCAGCTTGGGGCTTAGTAGCGGGAGGATCTTC. As protein: CASSLGLSSGRIF.

V and J are TRBV7-2 and TRBJ2-5, with a weak D call TRBD1 (5 bases). Judging by the DNA end, TRBJ2-7 fits better; the J call may be wrong. This CDR3 has 15 amino acids. CDR1 is SGHTA and CDR2 is FQGNSA in the germline V gene. The CDR3 loop is CASSLVQVGPYEQYF. In DNA, the CDR3 is TGTGCCAGCAGCTTGGTACAGGTAGGCCCCTACGAGCAGTACTTC.

For the CDR3, the DNA is TGTGCCAGCAGTTTCCCCCCCAGGGGTAACACTGAAGCTTTCTTT. Its protein product is CASSFPPRGNTEAFF. This rearrangement joins TRBV28 to TRBJ1-1, with a weak D call TRBD1 (6 bases). V lost 3 bases and J lost 2, with 13 bases in between. This CDR3 is 15 amino acids long. Germline CDR1 reads MDHEN; CDR2 reads SYDVKM.